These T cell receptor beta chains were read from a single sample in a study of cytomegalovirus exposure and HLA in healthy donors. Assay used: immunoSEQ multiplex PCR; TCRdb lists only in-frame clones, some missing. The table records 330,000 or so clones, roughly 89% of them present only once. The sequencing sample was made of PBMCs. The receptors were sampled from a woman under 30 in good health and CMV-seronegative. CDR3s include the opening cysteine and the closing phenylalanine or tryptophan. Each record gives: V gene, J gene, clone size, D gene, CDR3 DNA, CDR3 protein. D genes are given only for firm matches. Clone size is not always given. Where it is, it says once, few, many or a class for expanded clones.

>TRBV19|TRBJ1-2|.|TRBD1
TGTGCCAGTCGGGCGACCGGGACAGGGTTGGGCTATGGCTACACCTTC
CASRATGTGLGYGYTF
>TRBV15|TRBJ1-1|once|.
TGTGCCACCAGCAGAGACCCCGGGGAATACACTGAAGCTTTCTTT
CATSRDPGEYTEAFF
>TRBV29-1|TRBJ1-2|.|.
TGCAGCGTTGATCTAACTAACTATGGCTACACCTTC
CSVDLTNYGYTF
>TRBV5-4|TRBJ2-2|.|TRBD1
TGTGCCAGCAGCTGGGACAGGGGGCTCAACGGGGAGCTGTTTTTT
CASSWDRGLNGELFF
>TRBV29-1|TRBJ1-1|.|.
TGCAGCGTTGAACAACAGCTGAACACTGAAGCTTTCTTT
CSVEQQLNTEAFF
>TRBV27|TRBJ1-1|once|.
TGTGCCAGCAGTCCCGTCGGGGAGAACACTGAAGCTTTCTTT
CASSPVGENTEAFF
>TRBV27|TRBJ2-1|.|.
TGTGCCAGCAGTTTATATATGTACAATGAGCAGTTCTTC
CASSLYMYNEQFF
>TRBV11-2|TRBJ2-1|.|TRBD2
TGTGCCAGCACCTCCCTGATAGCGGGCGGCAATGAGCAGTTCTTC
CASTSLIAGGNEQFF
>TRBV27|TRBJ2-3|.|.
TGTGCCAGCAGTTTTACCAGGGGAGATACGCAGTATTTT
CASSFTRGDTQYF
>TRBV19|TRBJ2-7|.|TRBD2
TGTGCCAGTGGTAGGACTAGCCTCTCCTACGAGCAGTACTTC
CASGRTSLSYEQYF
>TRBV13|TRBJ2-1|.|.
TGTGCCAGCCGAATGGGGCGACCGGCCTGGGGGGACAATGAGCAGTTCTTC
CASRMGRPAWGDNEQFF
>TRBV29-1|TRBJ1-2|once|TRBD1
TGCAGCGTTGAAGATGAAAAGGGGGCGGGTGGCTACACCTTC
CSVEDEKGAGGYTF
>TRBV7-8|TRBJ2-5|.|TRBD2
TGTGCCAGCAGCTTTGGTGCTAGCGGCCAAGAGACCCAGTACTTC
CASSFGASGQETQYF
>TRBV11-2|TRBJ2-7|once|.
TGTGCCAGCAGAACCGGACAGCATGAGCAGTACTTC
CASRTGQHEQYF
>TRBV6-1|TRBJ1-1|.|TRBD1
TGTGCCAGCAGACCCAGGGGGCGGGGGACTGAAGCTTTCTTT
CASRPRGRGTEAFF
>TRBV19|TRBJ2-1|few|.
TGTGCCAGTACCCCAAGCCACTCCTACAATGAGCAGTTCTTC
CASTPSHSYNEQFF
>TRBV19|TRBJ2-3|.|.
TGTGCCACAATTGGGGCCACAGATACGCAGTATTTT
CATIGATDTQYF
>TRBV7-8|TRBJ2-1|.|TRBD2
TGTGCCAGCAGCCCCCGGACTAGCGGGATTGACAATGAGCAGTTCTTC
CASSPRTSGIDNEQFF
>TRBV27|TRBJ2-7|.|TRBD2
TGTGCCAGCAGTATGGGACTACAACCCTACGAGCAGTACTTC
CASSMGLQPYEQYF
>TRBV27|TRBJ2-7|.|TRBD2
TGTGCCAGCAGTTTCCTCGGGACTAGCGGGATCTCCTACGAGCAGTACTTC
CASSFLGTSGISYEQYF
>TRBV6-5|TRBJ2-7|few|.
TGTGCCAGCAGCCGCGACAGGAGATCCTACGAGCAGTACTTC
CASSRDRRSYEQYF
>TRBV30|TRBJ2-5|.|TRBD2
TGTGCCTGGGGTACTAGCGGGAGTGGTCCCCAGTACTTC
CAWGTSGSGPQYF
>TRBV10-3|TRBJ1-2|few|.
TGTGCCATCAGTGAGGAGGGCTATGGCTACACCTTC
CAISEEGYGYTF
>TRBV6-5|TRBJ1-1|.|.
TGTGCCAGCAGTTCCCCCGGGGCAGGGGCCACTGAAGCTTTCTTT
CASSSPGAGATEAFF
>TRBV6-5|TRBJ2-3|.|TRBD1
TGTGCCAGCAGTTACTCGGTGACAGGGGGGACAGATACGCAGTATTTT
CASSYSVTGGTDTQYF
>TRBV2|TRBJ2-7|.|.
TGTGCCAGCAGCGGACAGTTCTACGAGCAGTACTTC
CASSGQFYEQYF
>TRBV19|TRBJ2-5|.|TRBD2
TGTGCCAGTAGAGGGACTAGCGGGAGAGGCCAAGAGACCCAGTACTTC
CASRGTSGRGQETQYF
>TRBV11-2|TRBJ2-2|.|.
TGTGCCAGCAGTGGAGGCAGCCTGAGGTTAGCCGGGGAGCTGTTTTTT
CASSGGSLRLAGELFF
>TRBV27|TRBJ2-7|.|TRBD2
TGTGCCAGCGCAGTTTGGGGAATTCGCGGGAGTGTCGAGCAGTACTTC
CASAVWGIRGSVEQYF
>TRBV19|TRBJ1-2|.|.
TGTGCCAGTAGTCCATATGGAGGGAACGATGGCTACACCTTC
CASSPYGGNDGYTF
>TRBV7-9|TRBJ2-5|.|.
TGTGCCAGCAGCTTAGCCGTCGGGGAGACCCAGTACTTC
CASSLAVGETQYF
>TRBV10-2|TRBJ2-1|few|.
TGCGCCAGCAGCGAAGGAGGCCATGAGCAGTTCTTC
CASSEGGHEQFF
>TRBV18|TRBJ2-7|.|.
TGTGCCAGCTCCCCCCCGTCCCAGACCTACGAGCAGTACTTC
CASSPPSQTYEQYF
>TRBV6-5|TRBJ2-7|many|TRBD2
TGTGCCAGCACCGCGGCTAGCGGGAGCCACGAGCAGTACTTC
CASTAASGSHEQYF
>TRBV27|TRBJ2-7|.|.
TGTGCCAGCAGTTCACACACTCGACAGCCCGAGCAGTACTTC
CASSSHTRQPEQYF
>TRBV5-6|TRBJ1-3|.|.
TGTGCCAGCAGCTCCTACGTCTCTGGAAACACCATATATTTT
CASSSYVSGNTIYF
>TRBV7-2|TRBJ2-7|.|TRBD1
TGTGCCAGCAGCCCGGACAGGGGCTTCTACGAGCAGTACTTC
CASSPDRGFYEQYF
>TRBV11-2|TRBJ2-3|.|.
TGTGCCAGCAGCGCGGTAGCCTTCACAGATACGCAGTATTTT
CASSAVAFTDTQYF
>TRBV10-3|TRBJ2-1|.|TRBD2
TGTGCCATCAGTGCGGCGGGAGGGTATGAGCAGTTCTTC
CAISAAGGYEQFF
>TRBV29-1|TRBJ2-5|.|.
TGCAGCGTTGAAGCCCCTCTAGTTCTGTCAGCGACCCAGTACTTC
CSVEAPLVLSATQYF
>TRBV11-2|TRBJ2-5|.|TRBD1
TGTGCCAGCAGCGTCGGACAGGGCGGAGAGACCCAGTACTTC
CASSVGQGGETQYF
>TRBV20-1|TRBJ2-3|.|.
TGCAGTGCTAGACTACGTGGAGGGTATTTT
CSARLRGGYF
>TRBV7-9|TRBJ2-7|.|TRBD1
TGTGCCAGCAGCTTAGGACAGGGGGTCTGGGAGCAGTACTTC
CASSLGQGVWEQYF
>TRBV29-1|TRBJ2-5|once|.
TGCGCGTTTGCCCAAGAGACCCAGTACTTC
CAFAQETQYF
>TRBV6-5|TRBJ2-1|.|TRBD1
TGTGCCAGCAGTTACGGGACAGGGTCAGACAATGAGCAGTTCTTC
CASSYGTGSDNEQFF
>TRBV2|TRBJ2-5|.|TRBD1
TGTGCCAGCAGTGGACAGGGGGGGCTTGCAGAGACCCAGTACTTC
CASSGQGGLAETQYF
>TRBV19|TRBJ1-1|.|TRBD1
TGTGCCAGTAGTATCCTGCCGGGACAGGGGAACACTGAAGCTTTCTTT
CASSILPGQGNTEAFF
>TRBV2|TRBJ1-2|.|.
TGTGCCAGCAGTTATACAGGGTCCGGCTACACCTTC
CASSYTGSGYTF